This T cell receptor (beta chain) was captured in a study of cytomegalovirus exposure and HLA in healthy donors. Study at large: A preliminary data release comprised roughly 80 million unique TCRs obtained from HLA-typed donors. Broader study findings: Available immune exposure information was restricted to CMV serostatus only. It was approximately 150 TCR beta chains that were listed as cytomegalovirus-associated.

This clone is a singleton in its sample. The antigen is undetermined. Both 60 Vbeta primers and 13 Jbeta primers went into the PCR. Sequencing used immunoSEQ multiplex PCR; TCRdb keeps in-frame clones, though not all of them. This sample has 150,000 to 200,000 clones, with approximately 81% found just once. The germline CDR1 and CDR2 sequences are MGHRA and YSYEKL. Trimming left V 5 bases short and J 5 bases short, with 10 bases between. The CDR3 sequence is 13 residues long. This clonotype originated in a woman aged 18-29 years in good health and CMV-seropositive. Sequenced material: PBMCs. The J gene is TRBJ1-5, the V gene TRBV4-1, with D tentatively TRBD1 (5 bases). The CDR3 sequence: CASSSTEYQPQHF. The CDR3 DNA reads TGCGCCAGCAGCTCGACAGAATATCAGCCCCAGCATTTT.